One and the same sample provided the 16 T cell receptor beta chains below, sequenced in a study of blood T cell repertoires in COVID-19. Clones were sequenced by immunoSEQ multiplex PCR, and TCRdb holds only the in-frame ones, with some missing. Of approximately 280,000 clones in the sample, roughly 85% are singletons; the top ten hold approximately 10%. The sequencing input was peripheral blood. The receptors derive from a woman aged 70-85 years with acute or convalescent COVID-19.

V gene TRBV16 combines with J gene TRBJ1-3; D unclear. The CDR3 length is 15 residues. Germline V gene sequence: CDR1 KGHSY, CDR2 FQNENV. V dropped 3 bases and J dropped 0 bases, with 9 bases sitting between them. In DNA, the CDR3 is TGTGCCAGCAGCCAGGCCTTTAACTCTGGAAACACCATATATTTT. Its protein is CASSQAFNSGNTIYF.

The J gene is TRBJ1-3, the V gene TRBV3-1 (or the pseudogene TRBV3-2), with TRBD1 as a possible D gene (6 bases). V was clipped by 1 base and J by 0 bases, with 10 bases between them. Germline CDR1 is LGHDT and CDR2 is YNNKEL (reference sequence). The CDR3 is made up of 16 amino acids. As DNA, the CDR3 is TGTGCCAGCAGCCAAGGAGGGGGGGGCTCTGGAAACACCATATATTTT. It yields the protein CASSQGGGGSGNTIYF.

This clone was seen once. The V gene is TRBV6-1, the J gene TRBJ1-2; D remains unclear. V lost 3 bases and J lost 8, with 13 bases in between. The CDR3 totals 13 residues. Germline-derived CDR1 and CDR2 are MNHNS and SASEGT. CDR3 region: CASSERRSGGYTF. CDR3 sequence (DNA): TGTGCCAGCAGTGAGAGGCGCTCGGGAGGCTACACCTTC.

This clone was detected only once. The chain is built from TRBV5-1 and TRBJ2-7, with D perhaps matching TRBD2 (6 bases). Deletions cut 2 bases from V and 1 base from J, with 7 bases between. The germline V gene has CDR1 SGHRS and CDR2 YFSETQ. The CDR3 runs 13 residues. The CDR3 reads CASSFGTSYEQYF. The CDR3, as DNA: TGCGCCAGCAGCTTTGGGACTTCCTACGAGCAGTACTTC.

This clone came up a few times. V usage is TRBV25-1 and J usage is TRBJ1-2, with a tentative D call TRBD1 (5 bases). The CDR3 is made up of 12 amino acids. V dropped 7 bases and J dropped 2 bases, with 8 bases sitting between them. Per germline, CDR1 MGHDK and CDR2 SYGVNS. The CDR3 DNA reads TGTGCCAGCACTAGGGGCAACTATGGCTACACCTTC. It specifies CASTRGNYGYTF.

The chain uses TRBV10-2 and TRBJ1-6; D might be TRBD1 (5 bases). V was clipped by 0 bases and J by 14 bases, with 14 bases between them. Germline CDR1 reads WSHSY; CDR2 reads SAAADI. The CDR3 consists of 14 residues. The CDR3 loop reads CASSESSWRGTLHF. CDR3 bases: TGCGCCAGCAGTGAGTCCTCGTGGCGGGGGACCCTCCACTTT.

The CDR3: CASSPAGGGYGYTF. The DNA for the CDR3 is TGCGCCAGCAGCCCCGCAGGGGGCGGCTATGGCTACACCTTC. The chain recombines TRBV10-2 with TRBJ1-2, with 8 positions matching TRBD1. J gave up 4 bases and V 6 bases, and 7 bases lay outside the gene matches. CDR3 length: 14 amino acids. CDR1 and CDR2 from the germline V gene are WSHSY and SAAADI.

The chain is built from TRBV7-9 and TRBJ1-5; D may be TRBD1 (6 bases). Trimming stripped 5 bases from V and 3 bases from J, with 14 bases between. The CDR3 is 15 amino acids. Per germline, CDR1 SEHNR and CDR2 FQNEAQ (reference sequence). Here the CDR3 reads CASSTSGGLNQPQHF. The CDR3 DNA reads as TGTGCCAGCAGCACCTCCGGGGGGCTCAATCAGCCCCAGCATTTT. The complete variable domain, with remaining parts taken from reference TRBV7-9 and TRBJ1-5, reads DTGVSQNPRHKITKRGQNVTFRCDPISEHNRLYWYRQTLGQGPEFLTYFQNEAQLEKSRLLSDRFSAERPKGSFSTLEIQRTEQGDSAMYLCASSTSGGLNQPQHFGDGTRLSIL.

The rearrangement uses TRBV9 and TRBJ2-7, with 12 bases aligning to TRBD2. The CDR3 is 13 residues long. CDR1 and CDR2 from the germline V gene are SGDLS and YYNGEE. With V trimmed by 4 bases and J by 9 bases, 5 bases remained unmatched. The CDR3 DNA is TGTGCCAGCAGCCCAGGGACTAGCGGGCCGCAGTACTTC. It is translated as CASSPGTSGPQYF.

This clone is a singleton in its sample. This sequence joins TRBV2 and TRBJ1-2; 7 bases line up with TRBD1. CDR3 length equals 14 residues. The J segment lost 3 bases and the V segment lost 6 bases, leaving 7 bases of the junction unmatched. Germline assignment: CDR1 SNHLY and CDR2 FYNNEI. CDR3 sequence: CASRETGADYGYTF. The CDR3 DNA follows: TGTGCCAGCAGGGAAACAGGGGCGGACTATGGCTACACCTTC. The whole variable domain, filled in from reference TRBV2 and TRBJ1-2, reads EPEVTQTPSHQVTQMGQEVILRCVPISNHLYFYWYRQILGQKVEFLVSFYNNEISEKSEIFDDQFSVERPDGSNFTLKIRSTKLEDSAMYFCASRETGADYGYTFGSGTRLTVV.

V is TRBV18 and J is TRBJ2-1, with a weak D call TRBD2 (6 bases). The CDR3 totals 12 residues. Per germline, CDR1 KGHSH and CDR2 LQKENI. The V end lost 5 bases, the J end lost 4 bases, and 6 bases lay between the germline ends. CDR3 loop: CASSGGYNEQFF. The CDR3 DNA reads as TGTGCCAGCTCAGGGGGGTACAATGAGCAGTTCTTC.

DNA of the CDR3: TGTGCCAGTAGTATCCCGGGGACACCTAATTCACCCCTCCACTTT. Its translation is CASSIPGTPNSPLHF. This sequence joins TRBV19 and TRBJ1-6; D possibly corresponds to TRBD1 (6 bases). Germline CDR1 LNHDA, CDR2 SQIVND (reference sequence). The CDR3 is made up of 15 amino acids. V was pared by 3 bases and J by 6 bases, with 12 bases between.

The gene calls are TRBV5-1 and TRBJ2-7; tentatively, D is TRBD1 (5 bases). V lost 3 bases and J lost 6, with 16 bases in between. The CDR3 contains 14 residues. Germline values: CDR1 SGHRS, CDR2 YFSETQ. The CDR3 region is CASSSGPLRVEQYF. CDR3 DNA: TGCGCCAGCAGCTCAGGGCCCCTCAGGGTCGAGCAGTACTTC.

V and J are TRBV29-1 and TRBJ1-2; D is ambiguous. There are 13 residues in the CDR3. V was shortened by 4 bases and J by 2 bases, with 11 bases between the two germline ends. Germline CDR1 reads SQVTM; CDR2 reads ANQGSEA. In nucleotides, the CDR3 is TGCAGCGTTGTTGCGGGATCGAACTATGGCTACACCTTC. This sequence encodes CSVVAGSNYGYTF.

The gene calls are TRBV5-1 and TRBJ2-3, with 11 positions matching TRBD2. Trimming cost V 0 bases and J 1 base; bases outside gene matches: 4. CDR1 is SGHRS, CDR2 YFSETQ, per germline. This CDR3 spans 17 amino acids. The CDR3 bases are TGCGCCAGCAGCTTGGGCCCGACTAGCGGGGGCACAGATACGCAGTATTTT. The encoded protein is CASSLGPTSGGTDTQYF.

The chain employs TRBV24-1 and TRBJ2-1, with TRBD2 identical over 11 bases. Germline CDR1 KGHDR, CDR2 SFDVKD. The CDR3 is 15 amino acids. The trim removed 3 bases at V and 5 bases at J, leaving 2 bases unmatched. The chain's CDR3 is CATSDATSGDNEQFF. The CDR3 nucleotides are TGTGCCACCAGTGATGCGACTAGCGGGGACAATGAGCAGTTCTTC.